The 12 T cell receptor beta chains in this list originate from one sample, sequenced in a study of T cell responses to AZD1222 COVID-19 vaccine. Method: immunoSEQ multiplex PCR; TCRdb's copy keeps in-frame clones and lacks some. Of approximately 88,000 clones listed, just over 90% are singletons. The sequencing here drew on peripheral blood, taken 28 days after the second AZD1222 dose. The receptors come from an adult who received the AZD1222 COVID-19 vaccine.

V gene TRBV7-8 combines with J gene TRBJ1-2; no firm D call. V was shortened by 5 bases and J by 5 bases, with 30 bases between the two germline ends. CDR3 length equals 19 residues. CDR1 and CDR2 (germline): SGHVS, FQNEAQ. DNA for the CDR3: TGTGCCAGCAGCGAAGCTCCCTATTCCCCTTTTAGGGAAAAATATGGCTACACCTTC. Translation gives CASSEAPYSPFREKYGYTF.

The chain joins TRBV27 to TRBJ1-4, with D maybe TRBD1 (5 bases). Trimming cost V 0 bases and J 2 bases, with 7 bases left between them. The CDR3 sequence is 15 residues long. The germline V gene has CDR1 MNHEY and CDR2 SMNVEV (reference sequence). The CDR3 nucleotides are TGTGCCAGCAGTTTATCGACAGCCACTAATGAAAAACTGTTTTTT. Its protein product is CASSLSTATNEKLFF.

The J gene is TRBJ1-6, the V gene TRBV9, with no clear D. Germline CDR1 is SGDLS and CDR2 is YYNGEE. The V end was cut by 0 bases, the J end by 7 bases, with 5 bases between. CDR3 length: 13 amino acids. As DNA, the CDR3 is TGTGCCAGCAGCGTAGCTTTCAATTCACCCCTCCACTTT. This gives the protein CASSVAFNSPLHF.

Only a few counts were recorded for this clone. V and J are TRBV2 and TRBJ2-7, with D possibly being TRBD1 (5 bases). Trimming pared 4 bases from V and 2 bases from J, leaving 9 bases between. In germline, CDR1 is SNHLY, CDR2 FYNNEI. This CDR3 region has 13 residues. CDR3 bases: TGTGCCAGCAGTGTTGCCAGGGCCTACGAGCAGTACTTC. Protein sequence: CASSVARAYEQYF.

V gene TRBV28 combines with J gene TRBJ1-5, with D tentatively TRBD1 (6 bases). From germline, CDR1 is MDHEN and CDR2 SYDVKM. The V end was cut by 3 bases, the J end by 4 bases, with 16 bases between. The CDR3 length is 16 residues. The CDR3 protein is CASSFLGGAENQPQHF. The CDR3 coding sequence is TGTGCCAGCAGTTTTTTGGGGGGCGCAGAAAATCAGCCCCAGCATTTT.

The CDR3 protein is CASSPTGRGNTIYF. The CDR3 DNA sequence: TGTGCCAGTAGCCCGACAGGACGTGGAAACACCATATATTTT. The genes are TRBV19 and TRBJ1-3; possible D gene TRBD1, 6 bases. The CDR3 has 14 amino acids. Trimming took off 6 bases at V and 3 bases at J, with 12 bases between the two ends. Germline CDR1 is LNHDA and CDR2 is SQIVND (reference sequence).

This CDR3 reads CASSPKWGGRNEQFF. DNA of the CDR3: TGTGCCAGCAGCCCGAAATGGGGGGGCAGGAATGAGCAGTTCTTC. This sequence joins TRBV6-2 or TRBV6-3 and TRBJ2-1; a weak D match, TRBD2 (7 bases). Trimming cost V 6 bases and J 7 bases, with 19 bases left between them. This CDR3 has 15 amino acids. Germline CDR1 is MNHEY and CDR2 is SVGEGT.

The J gene is TRBJ2-7, the V gene TRBV7-2; D tentatively reads TRBD1 or TRBD2 (5 bases each). The germline CDR1 and CDR2 sequences are SGHTA and FQGNSA. Trimming took 6 bases from V and 2 from J, leaving 17 bases between them. The CDR3 is 15 amino acids. The CDR3 loop reads CASSLTGTFAYEQYF. The CDR3, as DNA: TGTGCCAGCAGTTTGACCGGGACCTTTGCCTACGAGCAGTACTTC.

This chain uses TRBV28 with TRBJ1-5; D is ambiguous. The CDR3 spans 15 residues. Germline CDR1 MDHEN, CDR2 SYDVKM. V was pared by 8 bases and J by 0 bases, with 14 bases between. For the CDR3, the DNA is TGTGCCAGCGCCCGGGAGCTCTATAGCAATCAGCCCCAGCATTTT. Its protein is CASARELYSNQPQHF.

As for this clone: Its ends do not fully match the called genes, so a read error is possible. The rearrangement joins TRBV28 to TRBJ1-2, with no clear D. Germline-derived CDR1 and CDR2 are MDHEN and SYDVKM. This CDR3 spans 13 amino acids. Written as DNA, the CDR3 is TGTGCCAGCAATTTACCTACTAACTATGGCTACACCTTC. Protein sequence: CASNLPTNYGYTF.

The chain carries TRBV7-3 and TRBJ1-1, with D perhaps matching TRBD1 (5 bases). In germline, CDR1 is SGHTA, CDR2 FQGTGA. The CDR3 runs 13 residues. V gave up 3 bases and J gave up 5 bases, with 10 bases separating them. CDR3 sequence reads: CASSLDGGTEAFF. CDR3 nucleotides: TGTGCCAGCAGCTTGGATGGGGGTACTGAAGCTTTCTTT.

The rearrangement joins TRBV19 to TRBJ1-5; D perhaps matches TRBD1 (5 bases). Germline loops: CDR1 LNHDA, CDR2 SQIVND (reference sequence). Between the trimmed V and J ends, which lost 7 bases and 4 bases, there was a span of 14 bases. This CDR3 is built from 14 residues. CDR3: CASNLERGNQPQHF. The CDR3 nucleotides read TGTGCCAGTAATCTGGAAAGGGGTAATCAGCCCCAGCATTTT. The variable domain in full, completed from reference TRBV19 and TRBJ1-5, reads DGGITQSPKYLFRKEGQNVTLSCEQNLNHDAMYWYRQDPGQGLRLIYYSQIVNDFQKGDIAEGYSVSREKKESFPLTVTSAQKNPTAFYLCASNLERGNQPQHFGDGTRLSIL.